This TCR beta chain was captured by sequencing in a study of immune heterogeneity within non-small cell lung tumors (dated by TCRdb to between 2017 and 2018). In terms of the full investigation: By histology, the tumors included some ten non-squamous carcinomas, a few squamous cell carcinomas and 1 tumor not otherwise specified. Transcriptome data were available for just approximately 44 loci from around twelve patients, whereas TCR repertoire analysis spanned 55 to 65 tumor loci from roughly 14 patients. For mutant peptides 8 to 11 amino acids long, netMHCpan-3.0 predicted neoantigen binding to the HLA alleles of each patient. To look at intratumoral immune heterogeneity, the study ran whole-exome sequencing, RNA-seq and TCR beta repertoire sequencing on several spatially distinct regions taken from every NSCLC tumor. Paper-wide results and their limitations: A statistically significant but moderate positive correlation (R about 0.34) was observed between local T-cell repertoire clonality and local tumor mutational burden. Within a given patient, the same dominant CDR3B clonotypes showed up repeatedly across loci, although different tumor locations also carried unique high-frequency clones. Individual patients mostly had different high-frequency TCR beta clonotypes.

The TCR beta CDR3 region was amplified with a multiplex PCR system, in which a first round of roughly 9 cycles was run using 32 V-gene forward and 13 J-gene reverse primers. First-round PCR used a QIAGEN Multiplex PCR Kit, and primer sequences were filed in Chinese patent CN105087789A. In a second PCR round, Illumina universal primers were added with the Phusion High-Fidelity PCR Kit. Paired-end sequencing of TCR libraries was carried out on the Illumina HiSeq X Ten platform at a read length of 151 bp. As for the authors' bioinformatics: Reads lacking multiplex PCR primers were removed with Cutadapt, read pairs were merged with PEAR, and CDR3 regions were called with MiXCR default settings. Repertoire diversity was assessed by Shannon entropy, and clonality was calculated as one minus the Shannon entropy divided by the ln of the count of productive unique sequences. A clonotype counted as a dominant or high-frequency T-cell clone when its frequency was 0.5% or higher. TCRdb took the public reads, trimmed them with fastp at Q25, ran MiXCR for clone calling and kept in-frame beta chains. Rows with a matching CDR3 protein are joined into one entry that keeps the most common DNA and genes. The V and J calls, along with clone size, are taken from TCRdb and not from the paper's own processing. The sample table holds around 30,000 distinct CDR3 sequences, of which 28% were seen once. Approximately 4.2% of the sample rests with the top ten.

Genomic DNA was extracted from bulk tumor tissue and used as the TCR template, and approximately 600 ng gDNA was amplified per sample. During surgery, multiple biopsies were taken from each primary tumor and placed as far apart as possible within the tumor mass. The study cohort was described as untreated and was composed of newly diagnosed NSCLC cases undergoing curative surgery. The samples came from under 19 patients with newly diagnosed non-small cell lung cancer who were having surgery intended to be curative. A couple of independent pathologists reviewed the resected tumor masses. Only high-quality DNA and RNA samples were carried forward to sequencing. About this clonotype: Its antigen target is currently unknown. This clone may be a read error of a much larger clone one base away.

Inclusive of the bounding cysteine and phenylalanine, the CDR3 is 15 residues long. The only DNA kept is the CDR3, 45 bases in frame from the first base. V lost 6 bases and J lost 4 bases; the stretch between them is 19 bases long. The sequence joins TRBV12-3 or TRBV12-4 to TRBJ2-7, with a weak D call of TRBD1 (5 bases match). This receptor was identified in a man aged 40-49 years with non-small cell lung cancer. The sequencing sample was made of lung tumor tissue. The CDR3 region reads CASSPYETVMYEQYF. The sequence in DNA is TGTGCCAGCAGCCCCTACGAGACAGTGATGTACGAGCAGTACTTC.